The 32 T cell receptor beta chains in this list originate from one sample, sequenced in a study of CD8 T cells in Susac syndrome. Random hexamers were used to reverse transcribe roughly 0.45 to 1 ug of RNA. TCRdb analysed the immunoSEQ multiplex PCR reads with MiXCR anew, one entry per CDR3 protein. The sample lists about 280,000 distinct CDR3 sequences; roughly 85% were seen once. Sequencing input: CD8+ T cells from PBMCs. The receptors stem from a human donor with multiple sclerosis.

The rearrangement uses TRBV27 and TRBJ2-7, with 7 bases aligning to TRBD1. Per germline, CDR1 MNHEY and CDR2 SMNVEV (reference sequence). The CDR3 contains 17 residues. Trimming cost V 3 bases and J 2 bases; bases outside gene matches: 13. CDR3 sequence (DNA): TGTGCCAGCAGTTTGAGTTATCGGGACAGTCTTGCCTACGAGCAGTACTTC. Translating gives CASSLSYRDSLAYEQYF.

This chain joins TRBV9 and TRBJ1-1, with TRBD1 matching over 8 bases. Germline assignment: CDR1 SGDLS and CDR2 YYNGEE. Trimming took 4 bases from V and 2 from J; bases not matched to a gene: 4. There are 14 residues in the CDR3. CDR3: CASSSTGVNTEAFF. The CDR3 DNA follows: TGTGCCAGCAGCTCGACAGGGGTTAACACTGAAGCTTTCTTT.

The chain employs TRBV29-1 and TRBJ1-2; 7 nucleotides align to TRBD1. CDR3 size: 17 residues. Germline values: CDR1 SQVTM, CDR2 ANQGSEA. V lost 1 base and J lost 5; bases outside the gene matches: 16. The CDR3, as DNA: TGCAGCGTTGAAGGCCCGGGACAGACACTACCTAGGTATGGCTACACCTTC. Translation: CSVEGPGQTLPRYGYTF.

The V call is TRBV7-3, the J call TRBJ2-3, with a possible D match to TRBD2 (6 bases). CDR1 and CDR2 (germline): SGHTA, FQGTGA. The CDR3 loop spans 14 amino acids. With 6 bases removed from V and 1 base from J, the gap between germline ends came to 11 bases. This chain's CDR3 is CASSTGEGTDTQYF. The CDR3 nucleotides read TGTGCCAGCAGTACGGGAGAGGGCACAGATACGCAGTATTTT.

This chain links TRBV9 with TRBJ2-1, with TRBD1 as a possible D gene (6 bases). The CDR3 has 17 residues. V lost 4 bases, J lost 7 bases, and 24 bases lay in between. Germline V gene sequence: CDR1 SGDLS, CDR2 YYNGEE. The CDR3 DNA sequence: TGTGCCAGCAGCCCACGAGACCTAGGGACATTCCGGAATGAGCAGTTCTTC. This gives the protein CASSPRDLGTFRNEQFF.

This clonotype came up once. The rearrangement uses TRBV5-1 and TRBJ2-5; D unresolved. Germline values: CDR1 SGHRS, CDR2 YFSETQ. V was pared by 1 base and J by 0 bases, with 10 bases between. The CDR3 sequence is 15 residues long. The CDR3 bases are TGCGCCAGCAGCTTGCGAACGTTCTACCAAGAGACCCAGTACTTC. This gives the protein CASSLRTFYQETQYF.

The V call is TRBV11-2, the J call TRBJ2-7; 8 nucleotides match TRBD2. Germline values: CDR1 SGHAT, CDR2 FQNNGV. With 6 bases clipped from V and 5 bases from J, the junction kept 6 bases outside the gene matches. CDR3 length: 13 amino acids. As DNA, the CDR3 is TGTGCCAGCAGACGACTAGCGAACCACGAGCAGTACTTC. Its protein product is CASRRLANHEQYF.

This clonotype has just one count. This chain joins TRBV6-2 or TRBV6-3 and TRBJ1-1, with unresolved D. The CDR3 totals 10 residues. From germline, CDR1 is MNHEY and CDR2 SVGEGT. Between the trimmed V and J ends, which lost 10 bases and 6 bases, there was a span of 9 bases. The CDR3: CANRTSEAFF. CDR3 sequence (DNA): TGTGCCAACCGAACTTCTGAAGCTTTCTTT.

The rearrangement uses TRBV27 and TRBJ2-5; 7 bases match TRBD1. V dropped 5 bases and J dropped 7; count of bases not matched to a gene: 10. The CDR3 length is 14 residues. The germline V gene has CDR1 MNHEY and CDR2 SMNVEV (reference sequence). As DNA, the CDR3 is TGTGCCAGCAGTCCCCGGACAGGCCTTGGGACCCAGTACTTC. This sequence encodes CASSPRTGLGTQYF.

This chain connects TRBV28 to TRBJ1-5, with D perhaps TRBD1 (5 bases). This CDR3 has 13 residues. Germline CDR1 MDHEN, CDR2 SYDVKM. The V end was cut by 4 bases, the J end by 9 bases, with 13 bases between. The CDR3 DNA is TGTGCCAGCAGTTCGGGACCGTGGGGGCCCCAGCATTTT. Translated: CASSSGPWGPQHF.

The chain has TRBV7-9 and TRBJ2-1; no definite D call. The germline gives CDR1 SEHNR, CDR2 FQNEAQ (reference sequence). This CDR3 spans 14 amino acids. The V and J ends lost 4 bases and 8 bases respectively, with 15 bases between them. CDR3: CASSSPGSRDEQFF. The CDR3 DNA reads as TGTGCCAGCAGCTCCCCCGGGTCCCGCGATGAGCAGTTCTTC.

The chain combines TRBV19 with TRBJ2-5, with unresolved D. V lost 0 bases to trimming and J lost 5 bases, with 10 bases between them. The CDR3 has 14 amino acids. Germline values: CDR1 LNHDA, CDR2 SQIVND (reference sequence). CDR3 amino acids: CASSIDLEGETQYF. The CDR3, as DNA: TGTGCCAGTAGTATAGATCTAGAAGGGGAGACCCAGTACTTC.

The chain combines TRBV9 with TRBJ2-7; D is unclear. CDR3 length: 14 residues. Between the trimmed V and J ends, which lost 0 bases and 7 bases, there was a span of 14 bases. Germline V gene sequence: CDR1 SGDLS, CDR2 YYNGEE. Here the CDR3 DNA reads TGTGCCAGCAGCGTAGGAACCCCGGCGGAAGAGCAGTACTTC. Translation gives CASSVGTPAEEQYF. Filled out from reference TRBV9 and TRBJ2-7, the complete variable domain reads DSGVTQTPKHLITATGQRVTLRCSPRSGDLSVYWYQQSLDQGLQFLIQYYNGEERAKGNILERFSAQQFPDLHSELNLSSLELGDSALYFCASSVGTPAEEQYFGPGTRLTVT.

The chain carries TRBV29-1 and TRBJ2-3, with 15 bases aligning to TRBD2. Germline lookup yields CDR1 SQVTM and CDR2 ANQGSEA. V lost 4 bases, J lost 3 bases, and 11 bases stayed unmatched. This CDR3 is built from 18 residues. This chain's CDR3 is CSVVGAEGTSGRTDTQYF. The CDR3 DNA reads TGCAGCGTTGTGGGGGCTGAGGGGACTAGCGGGAGGACAGATACGCAGTATTTT.

The V and J genes are TRBV27 and TRBJ1-2; TRBD1 aligns across 8 bases. The germline CDR1 and CDR2 sequences are MNHEY and SMNVEV (reference sequence). The CDR3 has 14 residues. The junction had 4 bases not matched to a gene; V was cut back by 2 bases and J by 5 bases. The CDR3 loop reads CASSLDHRGYGYTF. CDR3 in DNA: TGTGCCAGCAGTTTAGACCACAGGGGGTATGGCTACACCTTC.

This sequence joins TRBV4-2 and TRBJ2-7, with TRBD1 as a possible D gene (6 bases). Germline lookup yields CDR1 LGHNA and CDR2 YNFKEQ. Trimming removed 2 bases from V and 4 bases from J, with 15 bases in between. The length of the CDR3 is 15 residues. DNA of the CDR3: TGTGCCAGCAGCCAACGGGACGAAGGGGGATACGAGCAGTACTTC. This sequence encodes CASSQRDEGGYEQYF.

The gene calls are TRBV27 and TRBJ2-7; D might be TRBD2 (6 bases). This CDR3 has 15 amino acids. Germline assignment: CDR1 MNHEY and CDR2 SMNVEV (reference sequence). The V end lost 6 bases, the J end lost 5 bases, and 20 bases lay between the germline ends. CDR3 sequence reads: CASSPHRELPNEQYF. Here the CDR3 DNA reads TGTGCCAGCAGCCCTCACCGGGAGCTGCCCAACGAGCAGTACTTC.

This clonotype was found once. As DNA, the CDR3 is TGCAGTGCTAGAGATTCAGAAAGCTCCTACAATGAGCAGTTCTTC. Amino acid sequence: CSARDSESSYNEQFF. This sequence joins TRBV20-1 and TRBJ2-1, with D uncertain. This CDR3 has 15 residues. Germline V CDR1 and CDR2: DFQATT, SNEGSKA (reference sequence). Between the trimmed V and J ends, which lost 0 bases and 0 bases, there was a span of 9 bases.

The table lists this clonotype with a count of one. The chain couples TRBV13 to TRBJ2-3, with TRBD1 matching 9 bases. Germline V lookup: CDR1 PRHDT, CDR2 FYEKMQ (reference sequence). Trimming at V came to 4 bases and at J to 5 bases, leaving 10 bases not matched to a gene. This CDR3 contains 16 residues. The CDR3 sequence: CASSSRTGDYLDTQYF. The CDR3 DNA is TGTGCCAGCAGCTCACGGACAGGGGATTATTTAGATACGCAGTATTTT.

The CDR3: CATPAAYEQYF. CDR3 sequence (DNA): TGTGCCACCCCGGCAGCCTACGAGCAGTACTTC. V and J are TRBV10-3 and TRBJ2-7; D unclear. Trimming shortened V by 10 bases and J by 2 bases, and 9 bases separated the two germline ends. CDR1 and CDR2 (germline): ENHRY, SYGVKD. This CDR3 spans 11 amino acids.

This clonotype appeared a few times. The chain carries TRBV4-2 and TRBJ2-7; 9 nucleotides align to TRBD2. The CDR3 runs to 15 residues. V lost 3 bases and J lost 4; bases outside the gene matches: 7. CDR1 LGHNA and CDR2 YNFKEQ come from the germline V gene. The CDR3 loop is CASSQPGLALYEQYF. The CDR3 DNA reads TGTGCCAGCAGCCAGCCGGGACTAGCCCTATACGAGCAGTACTTC.

The J gene is TRBJ2-1, the V gene TRBV6-5; 9 positions agree with TRBD2. The CDR3 totals 14 residues. With 2 bases clipped from V and 10 bases from J, the junction kept 6 bases outside the gene matches. The germline V gene has CDR1 MNHEY and CDR2 SVGAGI. The CDR3 region is CASSYAGGPGEQFF. The CDR3 DNA follows: TGTGCCAGCAGTTACGCGGGAGGGCCTGGGGAGCAGTTCTTC.

V and J are TRBV27 and TRBJ1-2, with D possibly TRBD1 on 6 matching bases. CDR3 length equals 13 residues. The germline V gene encodes CDR1 MNHEY and CDR2 SMNVEV (reference sequence). The V and J ends lost 2 bases and 2 bases respectively, with 6 bases between them. The CDR3 DNA sequence: TGTGCCAGCAGTTTAGACAGGAACTATGGCTACACCTTC. Its protein is CASSLDRNYGYTF.

The V call is TRBV27, the J call TRBJ2-1; 11 bases match TRBD2. V lost 4 bases to trimming and J lost 9 bases; unmatched junction nucleotides: 17. This CDR3 contains 18 residues. Germline V gives CDR1 MNHEY, CDR2 SMNVEV (reference sequence). CDR3 bases: TGTGCCAGCAGTTCCACTAGTAGCGGGAGGGCCCTCAATAGTGAGCAGTTCTTC. Amino acids: CASSSTSSGRALNSEQFF.

The rearrangement joins TRBV28 to TRBJ2-3; no reliable D call. The CDR3 is made up of 15 amino acids. The germline V gene has CDR1 MDHEN and CDR2 SYDVKM. The V gene lost 2 bases and the J gene lost 8 bases, with 17 bases spanning the gap. DNA for the CDR3: TGTGCCAGCAGTTTAAGGGTAAACCTCTACGGTACGCAGTATTTT. This translates into CASSLRVNLYGTQYF.

The chain is built from TRBV3-1 and TRBJ2-3; tentatively, D is TRBD1 or TRBD2 (6 bases each). The germline V gene encodes CDR1 LGHDT and CDR2 YNNKEL (reference sequence). This CDR3 has 15 amino acids. The V gene lost 4 bases and the J gene lost 3 bases, with 14 bases spanning the gap. CDR3: CASSLVGGGTDTQYF. CDR3 coding DNA: TGTGCCAGCAGCCTAGTCGGGGGCGGGACAGATACGCAGTATTTT.

The rearrangement links TRBV27 to TRBJ1-5; D is perhaps TRBD1 (5 bases). The CDR3 is 13 amino acids. V shed 6 bases and J shed 6 bases, with 12 bases lying between them. CDR1 is MNHEY and CDR2 is SMNVEV in the germline V gene (reference sequence). The CDR3 here is CASSGGQGQPQHF. In nucleotides, the CDR3 is TGTGCCAGCAGCGGGGGTCAGGGTCAGCCCCAGCATTTT.

V and J are TRBV27 and TRBJ2-1, with TRBD2 as a possible D gene (6 bases). The CDR3 runs to 15 residues. V dropped 5 bases and J dropped 2 bases, with 13 bases sitting between them. Germline CDR1 MNHEY, CDR2 SMNVEV (reference sequence). The CDR3 nucleotides are TGTGCCAGCAGTCCGACTAGACGGGCCTACAATGAGCAGTTCTTC. This sequence encodes CASSPTRRAYNEQFF.

The chain links TRBV7-2 to TRBJ1-5; D uncertain. The CDR3 length is 13 residues. Trimming stripped 5 bases from V and 4 bases from J, with 9 bases between. CDR1 SGHTA and CDR2 FQGNSA come from the germline V gene. Written as DNA, the CDR3 is TGTGCCAGCAGCGTTATTTGGAATCAGCCCCAGCATTTT. Its translation: CASSVIWNQPQHF.

This clonotype was counted only a few times. The chain joins TRBV28 to TRBJ1-2; D gene uncertain. The germline V gene encodes CDR1 MDHEN and CDR2 SYDVKM. CDR3 length: 12 amino acids. Between the trimmed V and J ends, which lost 3 bases and 1 base, there was a span of 3 bases. The DNA for the CDR3 is TGTGCCAGCAGTTTCCTTAACTATGGCTACACCTTC. It yields the protein CASSFLNYGYTF.

V gene TRBV12-3 or TRBV12-4 combines with J gene TRBJ1-4, with D unresolved. This CDR3 has 14 residues. The V and J ends lost 7 bases and 7 bases respectively, with 16 bases between them. The CDR3 reads CASTLTRGSEKLFF. The CDR3 DNA sequence: TGTGCCAGCACATTGACCCGGGGTAGTGAAAAACTGTTTTTT.

This rearrangement joins TRBV28 to TRBJ1-1; D uncertain. CDR1 and CDR2 from the germline V gene are MDHEN and SYDVKM. The CDR3 contains 14 residues. Trimming shortened V by 9 bases and J by 5 bases, and 19 bases separated the two germline ends. CDR3 in DNA: TGTGCCAGTACCTTCGGGGTCAGACCTACTGAAGCTTTCTTT. It encodes CASTFGVRPTEAFF.